This record looks at one T cell receptor beta chain sequence and its context. The antigen is not known. The protocol was immunoSEQ multiplex PCR, while the TCRdb copy is restricted to in-frame clones and leaves out a portion. This repertoire shows roughly 130,000 clones, roughly 86% found once; its top ten account for approximately 1.5%. This record comes from a study of cytomegalovirus exposure and HLA in healthy donors. Findings and limits, study-wide: Across donors, most TCRs were seen rarely, yet some public ones were widespread. Reportedly, diagnosis of cytomegalovirus status by the classifier showed high specificity and sensitivity. There were three CMV-associated chains whose specificity for CMV antigens was confirmed in vitro.

The study drew the donors from its approximately 120-subject validation cohort, separate from the roughly 700-subject first cohort. The CDR3 is 16 amino acids. Trimming cost V 1 base and J 4 bases, with 14 bases left between them. The germline gives CDR1 MGHRA, CDR2 YSYEKL. This chain joins TRBV4-1 and TRBJ2-1, with D uncertain. This sequence originates from a young woman in good health and CMV-seronegative. The sequenced sample was PBMCs. This CDR3 reads CASSQGVSLRYNEQFF. For the CDR3, the DNA is TGCGCCAGCAGCCAAGGAGTTAGCTTGAGGTACAATGAGCAGTTCTTC.